One T cell receptor beta chain is described in this entry. Unique molecular identifiers were incorporated when the TCRbeta library was constructed. TCRdb analysed the PCR reads with MiXCR anew, one entry per CDR3 protein. The sample contains about 610,000 distinct CDR3 sequences, about 11% of which appear only once. This specimen comes from a study of T-cell reconstitution after alpha-beta-depleted transplantation in children. Material: PBMCs from the stem cell graft donor, obtained from the stem cell graft. This receptor was taken from a human donor who donated a stem cell graft to a child with acute myeloid leukemia.

This CDR3 is CASIGRKAGAPPRATEAFF. The DNA of the CDR3 is TGTGCCAGCATTGGCAGGAAGGCAGGGGCCCCGCCTCGGGCCACTGAAGCTTTCTTT. The chain recombines TRBV6-2 or TRBV6-3 with TRBJ1-1, with a tentative D call TRBD1 (6 bases). CDR1 and CDR2 (germline): MNHEY, SVGEGT. V shed 7 bases and J shed 4 bases, with 31 bases lying between them. The CDR3 totals 19 residues.